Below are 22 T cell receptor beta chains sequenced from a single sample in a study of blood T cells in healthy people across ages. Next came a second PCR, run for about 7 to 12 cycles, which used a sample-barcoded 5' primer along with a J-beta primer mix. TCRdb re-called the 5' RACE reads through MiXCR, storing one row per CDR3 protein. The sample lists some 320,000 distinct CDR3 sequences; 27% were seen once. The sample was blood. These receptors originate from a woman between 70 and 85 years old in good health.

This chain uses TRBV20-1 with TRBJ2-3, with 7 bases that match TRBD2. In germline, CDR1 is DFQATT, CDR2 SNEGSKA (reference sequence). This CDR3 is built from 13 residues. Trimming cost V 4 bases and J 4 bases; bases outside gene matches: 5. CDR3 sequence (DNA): TGCAGTGCTATCGCGGGAGTTCCAGATACGCAGTATTTT. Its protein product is CSAIAGVPDTQYF.

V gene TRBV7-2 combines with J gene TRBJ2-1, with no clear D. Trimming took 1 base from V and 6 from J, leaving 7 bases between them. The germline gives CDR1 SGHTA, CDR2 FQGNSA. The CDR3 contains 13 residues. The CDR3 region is CASSLGLLNEQFF. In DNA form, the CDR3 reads TGTGCCAGCAGCTTAGGGCTCCTCAATGAGCAGTTCTTC.

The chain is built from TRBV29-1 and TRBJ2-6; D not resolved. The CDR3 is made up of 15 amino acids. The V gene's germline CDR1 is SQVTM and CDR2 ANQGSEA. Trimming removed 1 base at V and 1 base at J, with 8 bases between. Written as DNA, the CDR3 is TGCAGCGTTGAAGGGGGTCGGTCTGGGGCCAACGTCCTGACTTTC. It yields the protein CSVEGGRSGANVLTF.

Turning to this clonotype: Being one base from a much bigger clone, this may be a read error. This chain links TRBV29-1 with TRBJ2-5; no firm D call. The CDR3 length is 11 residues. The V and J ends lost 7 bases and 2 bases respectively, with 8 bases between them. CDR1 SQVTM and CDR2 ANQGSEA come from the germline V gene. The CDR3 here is CSAKQQETQYF. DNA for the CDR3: TGCAGCGCTAAGCAGCAAGAGACCCAGTACTTC.

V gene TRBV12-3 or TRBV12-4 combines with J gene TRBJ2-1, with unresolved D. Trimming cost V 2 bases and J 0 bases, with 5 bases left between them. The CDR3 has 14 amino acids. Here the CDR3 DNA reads TGTGCCAGCAGTTTAATGAGCTCCTACAATGAGCAGTTCTTC. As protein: CASSLMSSYNEQFF.

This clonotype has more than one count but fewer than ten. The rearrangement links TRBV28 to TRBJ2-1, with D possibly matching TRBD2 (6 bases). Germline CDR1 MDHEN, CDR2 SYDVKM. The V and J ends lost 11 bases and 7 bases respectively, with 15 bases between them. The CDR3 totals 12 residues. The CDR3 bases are TGTGCCTCGGGAGTTCAGGGTAATGAGCAGTTCTTC. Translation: CASGVQGNEQFF.

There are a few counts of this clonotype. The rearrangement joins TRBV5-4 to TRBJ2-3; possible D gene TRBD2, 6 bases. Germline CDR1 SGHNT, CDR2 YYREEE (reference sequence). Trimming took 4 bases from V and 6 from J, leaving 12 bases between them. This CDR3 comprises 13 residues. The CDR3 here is CASSPSRGDTQYF. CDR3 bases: TGTGCCAGCAGCCCCTCACGGGGGGATACGCAGTATTTT.

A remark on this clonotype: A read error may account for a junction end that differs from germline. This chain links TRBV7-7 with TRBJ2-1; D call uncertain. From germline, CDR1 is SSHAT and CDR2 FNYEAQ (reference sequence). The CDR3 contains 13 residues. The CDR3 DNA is TGTGCTAGCAGCCCAGTCGGCGGTGGTGAGCAGTTCTTC. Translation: CASSPVGGGEQFF.

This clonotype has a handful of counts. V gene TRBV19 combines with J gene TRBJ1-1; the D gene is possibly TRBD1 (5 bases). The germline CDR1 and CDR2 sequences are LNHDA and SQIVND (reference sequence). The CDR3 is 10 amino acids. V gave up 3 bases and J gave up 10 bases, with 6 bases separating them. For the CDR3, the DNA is TGTGCCAGTAGTATGGGACGAGCTTTCTTT. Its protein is CASSMGRAFF.

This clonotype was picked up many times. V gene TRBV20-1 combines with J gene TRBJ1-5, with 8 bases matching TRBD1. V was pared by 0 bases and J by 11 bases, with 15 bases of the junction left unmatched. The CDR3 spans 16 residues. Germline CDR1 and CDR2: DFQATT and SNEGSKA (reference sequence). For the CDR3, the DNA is TGCAGTGCTAGAGACGACAGGGGCGGACCACAATCGGCCCAGCATTTT. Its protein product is CSARDDRGGPQSAQHF.

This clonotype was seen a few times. In DNA form, the CDR3 reads TGTGCCAGCGTTCGGCGGGGTGGGGCCAACGTCCTGACTTTC. It encodes CASVRRGGANVLTF. This chain connects TRBV28 to TRBJ2-6; D perhaps matches TRBD2 (6 bases). Germline V gene lookup returns CDR1 MDHEN and CDR2 SYDVKM. Trimming shortened V by 8 bases and J by 3 bases, and 11 bases separated the two germline ends. The CDR3 runs 14 residues.

This CDR3 reads CASSEPVAGAYEQYF. In nucleotides, the CDR3 is TGTGCCAGCAGTGAACCGGTGGCGGGAGCCTACGAGCAGTACTTC. The genes are TRBV2 and TRBJ2-7, with 7 positions matching TRBD2. With V trimmed by 2 bases and J by 2 bases, 6 bases remained unmatched. CDR1 is SNHLY and CDR2 is FYNNEI in the germline V gene. The CDR3 covers 15 residues. Variable domain in full (rest from reference TRBV2 and TRBJ2-7): EPEVTQTPSHQVTQMGQEVILRCVPISNHLYFYWYRQILGQKVEFLVSFYNNEISEKSEIFDDQFSVERPDGSNFTLKIRSTKLEDSAMYFCASSEPVAGAYEQYFGPGTRLTVT.

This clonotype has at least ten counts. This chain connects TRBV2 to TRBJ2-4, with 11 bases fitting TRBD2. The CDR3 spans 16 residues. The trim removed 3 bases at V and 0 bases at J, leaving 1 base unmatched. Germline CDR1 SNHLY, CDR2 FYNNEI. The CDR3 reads CASSEGLAEAKNIQYF. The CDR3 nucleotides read TGTGCCAGCAGTGAGGGACTAGCGGAAGCCAAAAACATTCAGTACTTC.

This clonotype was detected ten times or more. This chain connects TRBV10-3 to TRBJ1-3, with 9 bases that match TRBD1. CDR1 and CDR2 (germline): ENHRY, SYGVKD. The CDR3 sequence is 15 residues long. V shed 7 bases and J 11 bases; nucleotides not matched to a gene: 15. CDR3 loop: CAIKAGQGLIVAIYF. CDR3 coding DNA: TGTGCCATCAAAGCGGGACAGGGTCTAATCGTTGCCATATATTTT.

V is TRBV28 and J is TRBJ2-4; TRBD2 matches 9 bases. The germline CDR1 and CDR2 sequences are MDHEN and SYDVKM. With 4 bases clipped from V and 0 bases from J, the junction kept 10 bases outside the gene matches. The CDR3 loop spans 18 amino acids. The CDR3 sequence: CASSSLKAGGLAKNIQYF. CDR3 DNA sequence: TGTGCCAGCAGTTCCCTAAAAGCGGGGGGTCTAGCCAAAAACATTCAGTACTTC.

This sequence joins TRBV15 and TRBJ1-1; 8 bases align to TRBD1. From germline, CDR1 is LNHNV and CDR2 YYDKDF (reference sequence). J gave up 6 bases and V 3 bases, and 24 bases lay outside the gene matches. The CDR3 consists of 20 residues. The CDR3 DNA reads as TGTGCCACCAGCAGGGGGAGTTCAGACAGGGGCTTCGGGGGAAAAGCTGAAGCTTTCTTT. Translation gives CATSRGSSDRGFGGKAEAFF. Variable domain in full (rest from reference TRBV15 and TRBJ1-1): DAMVIQNPRYQVTQFGKPVTLSCSQTLNHNVMYWYQQKSSQAPKLLFHYYDKDFNNEADTPDNFQSRRPNTSFCFLDIRSPGLGDTAMYLCATSRGSSDRGFGGKAEAFFGQGTRLTVV.

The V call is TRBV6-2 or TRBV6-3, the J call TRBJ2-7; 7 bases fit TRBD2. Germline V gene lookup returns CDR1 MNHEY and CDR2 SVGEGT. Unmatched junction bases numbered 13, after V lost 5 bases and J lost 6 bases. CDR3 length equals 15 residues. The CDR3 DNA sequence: TGTGCCAGCAGTCGGAGCGGGATTTGGCCTCCCGAGCAGTACTTC. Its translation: CASSRSGIWPPEQYF.

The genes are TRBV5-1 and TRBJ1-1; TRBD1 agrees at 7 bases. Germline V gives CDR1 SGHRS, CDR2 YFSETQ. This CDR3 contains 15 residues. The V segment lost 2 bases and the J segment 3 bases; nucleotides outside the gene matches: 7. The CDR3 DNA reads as TGCGCCAGCAGCTTCTCAGGGGGTGCGGACACTGAAGCTTTCTTT. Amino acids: CASSFSGGADTEAFF.

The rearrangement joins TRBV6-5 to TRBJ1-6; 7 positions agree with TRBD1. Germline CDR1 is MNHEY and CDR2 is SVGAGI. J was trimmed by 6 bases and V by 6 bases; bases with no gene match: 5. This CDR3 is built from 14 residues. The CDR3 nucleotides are TGTGCCAGCAGGGTAAAGGGGGCTAATTCACCCCTCCACTTT. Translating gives CASRVKGANSPLHF.

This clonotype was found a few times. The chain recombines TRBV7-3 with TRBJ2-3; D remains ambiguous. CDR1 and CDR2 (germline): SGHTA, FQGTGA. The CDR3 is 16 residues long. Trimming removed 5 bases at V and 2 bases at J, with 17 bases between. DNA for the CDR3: TGTGCCAGCAGCCCCCGTGCAGAAAAGATCACAGATACGCAGTATTTT. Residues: CASSPRAEKITDTQYF.

The CDR3 DNA follows: TGTGCCAGCAGCTTAAGTATGTTGGGGCTCTCGGCCAACGTCCTGACTTTC. Its translation: CASSLSMLGLSANVLTF. V usage is TRBV7-9 and J usage is TRBJ2-6, with D possibly matching TRBD1 (5 bases). The ends were cut back, 2 bases at V and 6 bases at J, with 17 bases in the middle. CDR1 is SEHNR and CDR2 is FQNEAQ in the germline V gene (reference sequence). The CDR3 has 17 amino acids.

The CDR3 DNA reads as TGTGCCAGCAGTGTAAGCGGGGAGTACCAAGAGACCCAGTACTTC. Its protein product is CASSVSGEYQETQYF. The chain employs TRBV2 and TRBJ2-5; TRBD2 matches 7 bases. The CDR3 loop spans 15 amino acids. The V gene end was trimmed by 4 bases and the J gene end by 0 bases; junction bases not matched to a gene: 5. Germline-derived CDR1 and CDR2 are SNHLY and FYNNEI.